These 32 T cell receptor beta chains were all obtained from the same sample, sequenced in a study of blood T cell repertoires in COVID-19. The protocol was immunoSEQ multiplex PCR, while the TCRdb copy is restricted to in-frame clones and leaves out a portion. This table has about 400,000 clones, approximately 86% appearing once. The sample taken for sequencing was peripheral blood. The receptor set was obtained from a human donor in a cohort sampled during active COVID-19.

The chain joins TRBV2 to TRBJ1-3; 10 bases align to TRBD1. V trimming: 6 bases; J trimming: 0 bases; junction bases outside the gene matches: 8. The CDR3 length is 17 residues. Germline values: CDR1 SNHLY, CDR2 FYNNEI. CDR3 nucleotides: TGTGCCAGCAGGACCCGGACAGGGGGAATCTCTGGAAACACCATATATTTT. It codes for CASRTRTGGISGNTIYF.

The chain joins TRBV2 to TRBJ2-7; D possibly corresponds to TRBD1 (5 bases). Germline V gene data show CDR1 as SNHLY and CDR2 as FYNNEI. The V gene lost 0 bases and the J gene lost 5 bases, with 8 bases spanning the gap. The CDR3 totals 13 residues. The CDR3 DNA reads as TGTGCCAGCAGTGAAGCGAAAGGGGACGAGCAGTACTTC. Translating gives CASSEAKGDEQYF.

The chain joins TRBV25-1 to TRBJ2-3; TRBD2 matches at 14 bases. The CDR3 runs 17 residues. V gave up 3 bases and J gave up 3 bases; unmatched junction bases: 5. Germline V gene sequence: CDR1 MGHDK, CDR2 SYGVNS. CDR3 in DNA: TGTGCCAGCAGTGATTCCGGGACTAGCGGGAGAACAGATACGCAGTATTTT. This gives the protein CASSDSGTSGRTDTQYF. Full variable domain (outside the CDR3, taken from reference TRBV25-1 and TRBJ2-3): EADIYQTPRYLVIGTGKKITLECSQTMGHDKMYWYQQDPGMELHLIHYSYGVNSTEKGDLSSESTVSRIRTEHFPLTLESARPSHTSQYLCASSDSGTSGRTDTQYFGPGTRLTVL.

The V gene is TRBV29-1, the J gene TRBJ2-7, with D perhaps matching TRBD1 (6 bases). Trimming pared 4 bases from V and 2 bases from J, leaving 12 bases between. This CDR3 is built from 13 residues. Germline V lookup: CDR1 SQVTM, CDR2 ANQGSEA. This chain's CDR3 is CSVVRTATYEQYF. The CDR3 nucleotides read TGCAGCGTTGTAAGGACAGCTACCTACGAGCAGTACTTC.

The CDR3 region is CASRELAGGPKQFF. DNA for the CDR3: TGTGCCAGTAGAGAACTAGCGGGGGGCCCTAAGCAGTTCTTC. The V call is TRBV19, the J call TRBJ2-1, with 12 bases matching TRBD2. Germline values: CDR1 LNHDA, CDR2 SQIVND (reference sequence). V gave up 6 bases and J gave up 11 bases; unmatched junction bases: 8. The CDR3 contains 14 residues.

This chain links TRBV13 with TRBJ2-1, with TRBD2 as a possible D gene (7 bases). The V gene's germline CDR1 is PRHDT and CDR2 FYEKMQ (reference sequence). The germline V and J ends were trimmed by 1 base and 6 bases, with 19 bases remaining between them. CDR3 size: 17 residues. The CDR3 spells CASSLVGSLGGANEQFF. Written as DNA, the CDR3 is TGTGCCAGCAGCTTAGTAGGGTCGCTAGGGGGGGCCAATGAGCAGTTCTTC.

The chain recombines TRBV30 with TRBJ2-5, with 11 bases that match TRBD1. Unmatched junction bases numbered 4, after V lost 6 bases and J lost 4 bases. The CDR3 totals 13 residues. In germline, CDR1 is GTSNPN, CDR2 SVGIG (reference sequence). CDR3 DNA sequence: TGTGCCTGCGGACAGGGGGCCGGAGAGACCCAGTACTTC. It yields the protein CACGQGAGETQYF.

V is TRBV28 and J is TRBJ2-7; 11 nucleotides align to TRBD2. The germline CDR1 and CDR2 sequences are MDHEN and SYDVKM. The CDR3 consists of 15 residues. V trimming: 5 bases; J trimming: 7 bases; junction bases outside the gene matches: 10. CDR3 bases: TGTGCCAGCAGTGTCATGACTAGCGGGATTAGGGAGCAGTACTTC. It is translated as CASSVMTSGIREQYF.

This rearrangement joins TRBV6-5 to TRBJ2-5, with 11 bases lining up with TRBD2. V gave up 2 bases and J gave up 5 bases; unmatched junction bases: 4. Germline V lookup: CDR1 MNHEY, CDR2 SVGAGI. The CDR3 contains 15 residues. The CDR3 bases are TGTGCCAGCAGTTACACTAGCGGGAGTTCTGAGACCCAGTACTTC. Translating gives CASSYTSGSSETQYF.

There are a few counts of this clone. The chain couples TRBV7-9 to TRBJ1-1; D is unclear. Looked up from germline, CDR1 is SEHNR and CDR2 is FQNEAQ (reference sequence). Between the trimmed V and J ends, which lost 2 bases and 4 bases, there was a span of 11 bases. The CDR3 is 14 residues long. The DNA for the CDR3 is TGTGCCAGCAGCTTAAAGACTGAAATCACTGAAGCTTTCTTT. This encodes CASSLKTEITEAFF.

The rearrangement links TRBV19 to TRBJ2-7; 9 bases are shared with TRBD1. V was clipped by 4 bases and J by 1 base; unmatched bases: 2. CDR1 is LNHDA and CDR2 is SQIVND in the germline V gene (reference sequence). CDR3 length: 14 amino acids. CDR3 protein: CASSSGQGSYEQYF. The CDR3 DNA reads as TGTGCCAGTAGTAGCGGACAGGGGTCCTACGAGCAGTACTTC.

The CDR3 sequence is CASSLLGELFF. The CDR3 DNA follows: TGTGCCAGCAGCTTGCTGGGGGAGCTGTTTTTT. The V and J genes are TRBV5-8 and TRBJ2-2; D ambiguous. Between the trimmed V and J ends, which lost 1 base and 8 bases, there was a span of 3 bases. This CDR3 has 11 residues. Looked up from germline, CDR1 is SGHTS and CDR2 is YDEGEE.

The rearrangement uses TRBV30 and TRBJ2-3; 8 bases line up with TRBD2. Germline V gene lookup returns CDR1 GTSNPN and CDR2 SVGIG (reference sequence). Trimming took 0 bases from V and 7 from J; bases not matched to a gene: 6. The CDR3 has 14 residues. This chain's CDR3 is CAWSVPGGANTQYF. CDR3 coding DNA: TGTGCCTGGAGTGTACCCGGGGGGGCGAATACGCAGTATTTT.

The genes are TRBV7-8 and TRBJ2-1, with 9 bases aligning to TRBD1. Losses at the gene ends were 2 bases for V and 5 bases for J; bases not matched to a gene: 10. Germline CDR1 SGHVS, CDR2 FQNEAQ. The CDR3 contains 17 residues. CDR3 sequence: CASSLFSEQGAHNEQFF. CDR3 DNA: TGTGCCAGCAGCTTATTTTCGGAACAGGGGGCACACAATGAGCAGTTCTTC. The complete variable domain, with remaining parts taken from reference TRBV7-8 and TRBJ2-1, reads GAGVSQSPRYKVAKRGQDVALRCDPISGHVSLFWYQQALGQGPEFLTYFQNEAQLDKSGLPSDRFFAERPEGSVSTLKIQRTQQEDSAVYLCASSLFSEQGAHNEQFFGPGTRLTVL.

As regards this clone: A clone one base away is much larger, so this may be a read error. The DNA for the CDR3 is TGTGCCACCAGCAGAGGAGCGAATCCCGGGGCCAACGTCCTGACTTTC. This gives the protein CATSRGANPGANVLTF. The rearrangement joins TRBV15 to TRBJ2-6; D is unclear. V was cut by 1 base and J by 4 bases, with 11 bases left in between. This CDR3 has 16 amino acids. CDR1 is LNHNV, CDR2 YYDKDF, per germline (reference sequence).

The genes are TRBV6-5 and TRBJ2-7; D unclear. CDR1 is MNHEY and CDR2 is SVGAGI in the germline V gene. Trimming shortened V by 6 bases and J by 3 bases, and 18 bases separated the two germline ends. The CDR3 loop spans 15 amino acids. CDR3 residues: CASRPVVVSRYEQYF. CDR3 in DNA: TGTGCCAGCAGGCCGGTGGTAGTTTCCCGCTACGAGCAGTACTTC.

The chain couples TRBV30 to TRBJ2-1; 11 nucleotides match TRBD2. The germline gives CDR1 GTSNPN, CDR2 SVGIG (reference sequence). Trimming removed 3 bases from V and 3 bases from J; junction bases left unmatched: 13. This CDR3 comprises 18 residues. CDR3 in DNA: TGTGCCTGGAGCCCCGACCCGGGACTAGCGGATTTCTACAATGAGCAGTTCTTC. Translating it yields CAWSPDPGLADFYNEQFF.

The genes are TRBV20-1 and TRBJ2-2; D call uncertain. Trimming left V 6 bases short and J 5 bases short, with 7 bases between. Germline V gene sequence: CDR1 DFQATT, CDR2 SNEGSKA (reference sequence). This CDR3 comprises 11 residues. Written as DNA, the CDR3 is TGCAGTGCCCTCCTTACCGGGGAGCTGTTTTTT. Residues: CSALLTGELFF.

The V and J genes are TRBV5-6 and TRBJ2-1, with 9 nucleotides matching TRBD2. Germline trimming cut 2 bases from V and 8 bases from J; bases unmatched to any gene: 17. CDR1 and CDR2 from the germline V gene are SGHDT and YYEEEE. The CDR3 has 18 amino acids. The CDR3 region has the DNA TGTGCCAGCAGCTTTCCGGGACTAGCCTCCTCCGGGGCGGATGAGCAGTTCTTC. Translation gives CASSFPGLASSGADEQFF.

CDR3 residues: CASSYSRRGGGQYF. CDR3 in DNA: TGTGCCAGCAGTTACTCTCGACGCGGAGGTGGCCAGTACTTC. The chain employs TRBV6-5 and TRBJ2-5; a weak D match, TRBD2 (5 bases). Germline V CDR1 and CDR2: MNHEY, SVGAGI. Trimming stripped 0 bases from V and 10 bases from J, with 15 bases between. The CDR3 loop spans 14 amino acids.

The V call is TRBV19, the J call TRBJ1-2, with 7 bases aligning to TRBD1. V lost 5 bases to trimming and J lost 1 base; unmatched junction nucleotides: 4. CDR3 length: 14 residues. Germline lookup yields CDR1 LNHDA and CDR2 SQIVND (reference sequence). CDR3 region: CASSVRGDNYGYTF. CDR3 coding DNA: TGTGCCAGTAGTGTCAGGGGGGATAACTATGGCTACACCTTC.

The rearrangement uses TRBV5-1 and TRBJ2-1; possibly TRBD1 for D (6 bases). The CDR3 is 15 residues long. Trimming stripped 4 bases from V and 3 bases from J, with 14 bases between. Looked up from germline, CDR1 is SGHRS and CDR2 is YFSETQ. This chain's CDR3 is CASSLAQGYYNEQFF. The CDR3 DNA is TGCGCCAGCAGCCTAGCACAGGGCTACTACAATGAGCAGTTCTTC.

The chain combines TRBV7-3 with TRBJ2-3; maybe TRBD1 (5 bases). In germline, CDR1 is SGHTA, CDR2 FQGTGA. The V end was cut by 2 bases, the J end by 1 base, with 16 bases between. The CDR3 runs 17 residues. DNA for the CDR3: TGTGCCAGCAGCTTATGTAGGGGCCTGGTCTGCACAGATACGCAGTATTTT. The encoded protein is CASSLCRGLVCTDTQYF. Full variable domain (outside the CDR3, taken from reference TRBV7-3 and TRBJ2-3): GAGVSQTPSNKVTEKGKYVELRCDPISGHTALYWYRQSLGQGPEFLIYFQGTGAADDSGLPNDRFFAVRPEGSVSTLKIQRTERGDSAVYLCASSLCRGLVCTDTQYFGPGTRLTVL.

CDR3 region: CASSYSQGRWGYTF. Written as DNA, the CDR3 is TGTGCCAGCAGCTACTCACAGGGAAGATGGGGCTACACCTTC. V and J are TRBV5-5 and TRBJ1-2; a possible D gene is TRBD1 (6 bases). The V gene's germline CDR1 is SGHKS and CDR2 YYEKEE (reference sequence). This CDR3 is 14 amino acids long. V was clipped by 3 bases and J by 8 bases, with 17 bases between them.

The chain recombines TRBV9 with TRBJ1-1; unclear D gene. The CDR3 spans 15 residues. Germline CDR1 and CDR2: SGDLS and YYNGEE. V was cut by 0 bases and J by 3 bases, with 12 bases left in between. In DNA, the CDR3 is TGTGCCAGCAGCGTAGTTCACAGTTTGGACACTGAAGCTTTCTTT. It encodes CASSVVHSLDTEAFF.

The J gene is TRBJ1-2, the V gene TRBV3-1 (or the pseudogene TRBV3-2); D call uncertain. Trimming cost V 5 bases and J 2 bases, with 15 bases left between them. Looked up from germline, CDR1 is LGHDT and CDR2 is YNNKEL (reference sequence). The CDR3 loop spans 15 amino acids. The CDR3 region has the DNA TGTGCCAGCAGCGTAGAGGTGGGTGAAAACTATGGCTACACCTTC. Amino acids: CASSVEVGENYGYTF.

The V gene is TRBV7-2, the J gene TRBJ1-2, with D tentatively TRBD1 (6 bases). V gave up 1 base and J gave up 8 bases, with 14 bases separating them. The CDR3 is 14 residues long. Germline V gene lookup returns CDR1 SGHTA and CDR2 FQGNSA. CDR3 bases: TGTGCCAGCAGCTTAGTGGCTACAGGGCAGGGCTACACCTTC. It codes for CASSLVATGQGYTF. The full variable domain, rest sourced from reference TRBV7-2 and TRBJ1-2, is GAGVSQSPSNKVTEKGKDVELRCDPISGHTALYWYRQSLGQGLEFLIYFQGNSAPDKSGLPSDRFSAERTGGSVSTLTIQRTQQEDSAVYLCASSLVATGQGYTFGSGTRLTVV.

The chain joins TRBV27 to TRBJ1-2; TRBD1 agrees at 12 bases. This CDR3 has 15 residues. CDR1 is MNHEY and CDR2 is SMNVEV in the germline V gene (reference sequence). Trimming cost V 4 bases and J 6 bases; bases outside gene matches: 6. CDR3 nucleotide sequence: TGTGCCAGCAGTTCCCCAGGGACAGGGGGCGATGGCTACACCTTC. Its translation: CASSSPGTGGDGYTF.

The chain links TRBV7-3 to TRBJ1-1; tentative D call: TRBD1 (6 bases). Germline assignment: CDR1 SGHTA and CDR2 FQGTGA. Between the trimmed V and J ends, which lost 0 bases and 1 base, there was a span of 9 bases. CDR3 length: 15 amino acids. The CDR3: CASSLTGQRNTEAFF. The CDR3 nucleotides read TGTGCCAGCAGCTTAACCGGACAGAGGAACACTGAAGCTTTCTTT. Supplemented by reference TRBV7-3 and TRBJ1-1, the full variable domain reads GAGVSQTPSNKVTEKGKYVELRCDPISGHTALYWYRQSLGQGPEFLIYFQGTGAADDSGLPNDRFFAVRPEGSVSTLKIQRTERGDSAVYLCASSLTGQRNTEAFFGQGTRLTVV.

The J gene is TRBJ2-7, the V gene TRBV5-1; the D gene is possibly TRBD2 (6 bases). The CDR3 is 18 residues long. Per the germline V gene, CDR1 is SGHRS and CDR2 is YFSETQ. V was cut by 4 bases and J by 3 bases, with 26 bases left in between. The CDR3 coding sequence is TGCGCCAGCAGCCCGGAGGGAAGCGGAGAAGTAAACAACTACGAGCAGTACTTC. It yields the protein CASSPEGSGEVNNYEQYF.

This chain links TRBV6-5 with TRBJ1-3, with 7 bases matching TRBD1. Germline-derived CDR1 and CDR2 are MNHEY and SVGAGI. With 2 bases clipped from V and 2 bases from J, the junction kept 3 bases outside the gene matches. CDR3 length: 15 amino acids. The CDR3 sequence is CASSYRDSTGNTIYF. As DNA, the CDR3 is TGTGCCAGCAGTTACCGGGACAGTACTGGAAACACCATATATTTT.

The chain uses TRBV2 and TRBJ2-7; TRBD1 matches at 7 bases. From germline, CDR1 is SNHLY and CDR2 FYNNEI. This CDR3 has 14 residues. V gave up 7 bases and J gave up 1 base; unmatched junction bases: 7. CDR3 amino acids: CASIPGTDSYEQYF. DNA of the CDR3: TGTGCCAGCATTCCCGGGACAGATTCCTACGAGCAGTACTTC.